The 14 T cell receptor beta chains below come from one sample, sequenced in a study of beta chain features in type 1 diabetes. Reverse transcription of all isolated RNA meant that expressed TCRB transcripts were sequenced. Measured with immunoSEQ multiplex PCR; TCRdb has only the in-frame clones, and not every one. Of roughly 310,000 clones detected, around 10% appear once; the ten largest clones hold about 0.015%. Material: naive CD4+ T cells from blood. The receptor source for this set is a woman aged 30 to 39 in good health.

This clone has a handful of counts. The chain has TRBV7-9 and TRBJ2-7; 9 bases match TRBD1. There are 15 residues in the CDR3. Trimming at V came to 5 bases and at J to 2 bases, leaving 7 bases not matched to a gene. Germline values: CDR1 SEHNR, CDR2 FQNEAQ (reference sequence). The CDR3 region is CASSHTGGAAYEQYF. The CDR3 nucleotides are TGTGCCAGCAGCCACACAGGGGGCGCTGCCTACGAGCAGTACTTC.

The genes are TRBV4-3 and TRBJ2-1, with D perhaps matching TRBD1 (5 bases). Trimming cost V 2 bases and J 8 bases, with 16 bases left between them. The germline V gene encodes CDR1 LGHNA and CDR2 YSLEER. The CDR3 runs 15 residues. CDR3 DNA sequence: TGCGCCAGCAGCCAAACCCAACCAGGGTCCCATGAGCAGTTCTTC. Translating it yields CASSQTQPGSHEQFF.

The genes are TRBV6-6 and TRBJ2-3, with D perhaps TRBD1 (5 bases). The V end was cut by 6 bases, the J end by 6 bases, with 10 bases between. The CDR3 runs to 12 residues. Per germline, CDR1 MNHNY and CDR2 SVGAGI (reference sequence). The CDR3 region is CASRTPGDTQYF. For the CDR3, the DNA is TGTGCCAGCAGAACGCCAGGGGATACGCAGTATTTT.

Here the CDR3 reads CASVPTETYEQYF. The CDR3 DNA reads TGTGCCAGCGTCCCGACAGAAACCTACGAGCAGTACTTC. This sequence joins TRBV28 and TRBJ2-7, with D maybe TRBD1 (5 bases). V was cut by 8 bases and J by 2 bases, with 13 bases left in between. In germline, CDR1 is MDHEN, CDR2 SYDVKM. This CDR3 spans 13 amino acids.

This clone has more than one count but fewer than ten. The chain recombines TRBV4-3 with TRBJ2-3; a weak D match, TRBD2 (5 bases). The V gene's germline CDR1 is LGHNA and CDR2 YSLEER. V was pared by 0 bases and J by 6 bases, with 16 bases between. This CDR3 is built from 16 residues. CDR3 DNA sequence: TGCGCCAGCAGCCAAGATTCTTGGGCTAGCCCTGATACGCAGTATTTT. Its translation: CASSQDSWASPDTQYF.

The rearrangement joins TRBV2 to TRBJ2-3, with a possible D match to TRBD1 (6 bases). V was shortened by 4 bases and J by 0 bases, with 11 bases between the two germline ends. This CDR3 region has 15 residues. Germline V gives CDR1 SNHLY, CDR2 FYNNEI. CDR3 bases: TGTGCCAGCAGTGTACAGGGTTTAAGCACAGATACGCAGTATTTT. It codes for CASSVQGLSTDTQYF.

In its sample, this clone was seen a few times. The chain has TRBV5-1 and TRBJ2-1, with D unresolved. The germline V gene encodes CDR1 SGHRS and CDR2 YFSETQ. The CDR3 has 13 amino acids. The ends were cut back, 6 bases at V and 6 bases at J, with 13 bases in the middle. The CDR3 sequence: CASTPGLGNEQFF. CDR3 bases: TGCGCCAGCACTCCAGGTTTGGGCAATGAGCAGTTCTTC.

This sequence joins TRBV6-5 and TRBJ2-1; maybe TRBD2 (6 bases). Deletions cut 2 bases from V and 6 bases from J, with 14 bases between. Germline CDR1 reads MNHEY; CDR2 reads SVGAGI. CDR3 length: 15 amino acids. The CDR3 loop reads CASSYRRAGTNEQFF. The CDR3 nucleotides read TGTGCCAGCAGTTACCGGAGGGCAGGGACCAATGAGCAGTTCTTC.

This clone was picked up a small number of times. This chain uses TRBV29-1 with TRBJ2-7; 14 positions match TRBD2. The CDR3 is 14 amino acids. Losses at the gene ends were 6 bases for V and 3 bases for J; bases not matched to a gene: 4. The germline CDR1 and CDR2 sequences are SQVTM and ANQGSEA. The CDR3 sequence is CSVGGLAGVYEQYF. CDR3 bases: TGCAGCGTGGGGGGACTAGCGGGAGTCTACGAGCAGTACTTC.

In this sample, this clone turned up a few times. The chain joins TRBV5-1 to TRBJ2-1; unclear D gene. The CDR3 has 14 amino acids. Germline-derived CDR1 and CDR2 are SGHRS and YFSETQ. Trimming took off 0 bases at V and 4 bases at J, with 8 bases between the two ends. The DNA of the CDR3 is TGCGCCAGCAGCTTGGGAGTCGTTTACAATGAGCAGTTCTTC. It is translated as CASSLGVVYNEQFF.

The CDR3 loop reads CATSRELGTGNTEAFF. The CDR3 DNA reads as TGTGCCACCAGCAGAGAATTAGGGACAGGGAACACTGAAGCTTTCTTT. This chain connects TRBV15 to TRBJ1-1; TRBD1 matches 8 bases. There are 16 residues in the CDR3. After removal of 0 bases from V and 1 base from J, the junction contained 4 bases not matched to a gene. CDR1 is LNHNV and CDR2 is YYDKDF in the germline V gene (reference sequence).

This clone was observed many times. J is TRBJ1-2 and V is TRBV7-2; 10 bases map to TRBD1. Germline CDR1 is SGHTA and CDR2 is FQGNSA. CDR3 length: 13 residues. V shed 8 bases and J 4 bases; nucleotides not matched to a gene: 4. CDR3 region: CASRDRGGYGYTF. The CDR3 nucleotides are TGTGCCAGCCGGGACAGGGGTGGCTATGGCTACACCTTC.

CDR3 in DNA: TGTGCCAGCAGCGTTCTAGCGGGGAGCACAGATACGCAGTATTTT. Its translation: CASSVLAGSTDTQYF. This chain links TRBV9 with TRBJ2-3; 9 nucleotides agree with TRBD2. Germline V gene data show CDR1 as SGDLS and CDR2 as YYNGEE. Trimming took 2 bases from V and 0 from J; bases not matched to a gene: 1. CDR3 length: 15 amino acids.

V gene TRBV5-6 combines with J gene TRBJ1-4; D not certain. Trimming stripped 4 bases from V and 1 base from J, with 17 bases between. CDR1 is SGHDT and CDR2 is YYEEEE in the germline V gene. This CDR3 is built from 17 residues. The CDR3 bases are TGTGCCAGCAGCCCCGGCACAGCGGGAGGAACTAATGAAAAACTGTTTTTT. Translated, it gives CASSPGTAGGTNEKLFF.